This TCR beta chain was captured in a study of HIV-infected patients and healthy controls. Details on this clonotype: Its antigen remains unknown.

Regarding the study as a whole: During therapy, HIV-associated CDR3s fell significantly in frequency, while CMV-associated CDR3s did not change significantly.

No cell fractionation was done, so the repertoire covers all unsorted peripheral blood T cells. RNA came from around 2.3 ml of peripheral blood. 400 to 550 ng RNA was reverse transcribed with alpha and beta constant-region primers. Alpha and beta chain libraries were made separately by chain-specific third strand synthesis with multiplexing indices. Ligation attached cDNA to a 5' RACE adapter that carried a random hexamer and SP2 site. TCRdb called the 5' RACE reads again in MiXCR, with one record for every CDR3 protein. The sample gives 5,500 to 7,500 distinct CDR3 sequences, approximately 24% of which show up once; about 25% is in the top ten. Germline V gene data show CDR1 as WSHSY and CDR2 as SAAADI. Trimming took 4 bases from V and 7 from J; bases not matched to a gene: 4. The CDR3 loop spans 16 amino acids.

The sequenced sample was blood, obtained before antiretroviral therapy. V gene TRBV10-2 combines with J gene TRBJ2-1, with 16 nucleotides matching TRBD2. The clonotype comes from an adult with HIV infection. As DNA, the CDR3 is TGCGCCAGCAGTGGGGCGGGACTAGCGGGGGGGAATGAGCAGTTCTTC. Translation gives CASSGAGLAGGNEQFF.